The 30 T cell receptor beta chains reported below all come from one sample, sequenced in a study of tumor and adjacent non-tumor tissue in lung cancer. This sample's RNA came from whole unsorted tissue. The library came from three nested PCR rounds adapted from ARM-PCR protocols. MiXCR was run by TCRdb on the multiplex PCR reads, yielding one entry per CDR3 protein. The sample consists of around 200,000 distinct CDR3 sequences, approximately 74% of them appearing once. Sequencing input: lung tumor tissue. The receptors originated from a man in his 60s with non-small cell lung cancer.

This clonotype was seen only a few times. The chain is built from TRBV6-6 and TRBJ2-7; possible D gene TRBD2, 5 bases. With 2 bases removed from V and 4 bases from J, the gap between germline ends came to 18 bases. Germline loops: CDR1 MNHNY, CDR2 SVGAGI (reference sequence). This CDR3 is built from 16 residues. The CDR3 nucleotides read TGTGCCAGCAGTTACCCCCCTTGGACTGGGGAGTACGAGCAGTACTTC. This sequence encodes CASSYPPWTGEYEQYF.

On this clonotype itself: One end of the junction varies from germline; a read error may be responsible. The chain employs TRBV4-2 and TRBJ2-3; a possible D gene is TRBD1 (6 bases). Per the germline V gene, CDR1 is LGHNA and CDR2 is YNFKEQ. The CDR3 has 16 residues. CDR3 protein: CACSSSGTGNTDTQYF. The CDR3 region has the DNA TGTGCCTGCAGCTCAAGCGGAACAGGGAACACAGATACGCAGTATTTT.

The CDR3 is CASSRSGTQYF. CDR3 nucleotide sequence: TGTGCCAGCTCAAGAAGCGGGACCCAGTACTTC. The V gene is TRBV11-2, the J gene TRBJ2-5; D is perhaps TRBD2 (5 bases). The germline V gene has CDR1 SGHAT and CDR2 FQNNGV. CDR3 size: 11 residues. V was clipped by 8 bases and J by 7 bases, with 11 bases between them.

In the case of this clonotype: The junction departs from germline at one end; a sequencing error may be responsible. This sequence joins TRBV20-1 and TRBJ2-3, with D unclear. This CDR3 is 18 amino acids long. The germline V gene encodes CDR1 DFQATT and CDR2 SNEGSKA (reference sequence). The CDR3 protein is CGAREPVGLYSITDTQYF. CDR3 DNA: TGCGGTGCTAGAGAACCTGTGGGCCTCTACTCTATCACAGATACGCAGTATTTT.

The genes are TRBV12-3 or TRBV12-4 and TRBJ2-5, with 9 bases identical to TRBD2. V lost 6 bases to trimming and J lost 1 base; unmatched junction nucleotides: 9. This CDR3 spans 16 amino acids. DNA for the CDR3: TGTGCCAGCAGCCTGACTAGCGGAGGACCCCAAGAGACCCAGTACTTC. This gives the protein CASSLTSGGPQETQYF.

As regards this clonotype: One junction end disagrees with the germline gene, perhaps due to a read error. V and J are TRBV20-1 and TRBJ1-5; D remains unclear. The V gene's germline CDR1 is DFQATT and CDR2 SNEGSKA (reference sequence). CDR3 length: 15 residues. Written as DNA, the CDR3 is TGCAGTGTTAGGGTAGGGCTCTATAGCAATCGGCCCCAGCATTTT. It translates to CSVRVGLYSNRPQHF.

The table lists this clonotype with many counts. This rearrangement joins TRBV11-3 to TRBJ2-7, with 7 positions matching TRBD1. Unmatched junction bases numbered 7, after V lost 1 base and J lost 7 bases. This CDR3 is 14 amino acids long. CDR1 is SGHNT and CDR2 is YENEEA in the germline V gene. The CDR3 region is CASSLGATGEEQYF. CDR3 DNA sequence: TGTGCCAGCAGCTTAGGGGCAACAGGGGAAGAGCAGTACTTC.

This clonotype came up many times. The V call is TRBV6-2 or TRBV6-3, the J call TRBJ1-2; TRBD1 might be the D (5 bases). From germline, CDR1 is MNHEY and CDR2 SVGEGT. The V and J ends lost 5 bases and 2 bases respectively, with 15 bases between them. This CDR3 is built from 15 residues. The CDR3 loop reads CASSRLIGGNYGYTF. The CDR3 coding sequence is TGTGCCAGCAGTCGACTTATCGGGGGAAACTATGGCTACACCTTC.

The chain employs TRBV20-1 and TRBJ2-2; 12 positions match TRBD1. The V segment lost 2 bases and the J segment 4 bases; nucleotides outside the gene matches: 8. The germline V gene has CDR1 DFQATT and CDR2 SNEGSKA (reference sequence). The CDR3 sequence is 17 residues long. The CDR3: CSARIRDRGHSTGELFF. The CDR3 region has the DNA TGCAGTGCTAGAATCCGGGACAGGGGGCACTCCACCGGGGAGCTGTTTTTT.

CDR3 nucleotides: TGTGCCAGCAGGGAGGACTACGAAGATACGCAGTATTTT. This translates into CASREDYEDTQYF. The chain links TRBV2 to TRBJ2-3; a weak D match, TRBD2 (6 bases). V dropped 6 bases and J dropped 5 bases, with 12 bases sitting between them. The germline gives CDR1 SNHLY, CDR2 FYNNEI. The length of the CDR3 is 13 residues.

The rearrangement joins TRBV9 to TRBJ2-1; 7 positions match TRBD1. V was pared by 3 bases and J by 9 bases, with 12 bases of the junction left unmatched. Germline CDR1 is SGDLS and CDR2 is YYNGEE. This CDR3 is 15 amino acids long. Written as DNA, the CDR3 is TGTGCCAGCAGCGGATCCGGGACAGCAATAGGTGAGCAGTTCTTC. Translation gives CASSGSGTAIGEQFF.

The chain uses TRBV20-1 and TRBJ2-7, with D possibly being TRBD2 (5 bases). The CDR3 runs 11 residues. Germline V lookup: CDR1 DFQATT, CDR2 SNEGSKA (reference sequence). The V end lost 5 bases, the J end lost 5 bases, and 10 bases lay between the germline ends. CDR3 region: CSAQPGNEQYF. As DNA, the CDR3 is TGCAGTGCTCAACCGGGGAACGAGCAGTACTTC.

V and J are TRBV11-2 and TRBJ2-2; weak D call: TRBD1 (6 bases). CDR3 length: 15 residues. In germline, CDR1 is SGHAT, CDR2 FQNNGV. In nucleotides, the CDR3 is TGTGACATCAGCTTAGGAACAGGGCGGACCGGGGAGCTGTTTTTT. This sequence encodes CDISLGTGRTGELFF. The whole variable domain, filled in from reference TRBV11-2 and TRBJ2-2, reads EAGVAQSPRYKIIEKRQSVAFWCNPISGHATLYWYQQILGQGPKLLIQFQNNGVVDDSQLPKDRFSAERLKGVDSTLKIQPAKLEDSAVYLCDISLGTGRTGELFFGEGSRLTVL.

With regard to this clonotype: Likely a read error: the CDR3 ends without its conserved phenylalanine or tryptophan. This chain connects TRBV4-3 to TRBJ1-6; D remains unclear. V lost 3 bases to trimming and J lost 5 bases, with 11 bases between them. Germline V lookup: CDR1 LGHNA, CDR2 YSLEER. The CDR3 totals 15 residues. CDR3 protein: CASSQIWGDNSPLHI. DNA for the CDR3: TGCGCCAGCAGCCAGATTTGGGGAGATAATTCACCCCTCCACATT.

Concerning this clonotype itself: One end of the junction is discordant with germline, which a read error may explain. The chain carries TRBV20-1 and TRBJ2-1; possible D gene TRBD2, 6 bases. Germline V lookup: CDR1 DFQATT, CDR2 SNEGSKA (reference sequence). This CDR3 region has 15 residues. The CDR3 DNA follows: TGCAGTGCTAGAGAATTATCGGGAGACTACAATGAGCAATTCTTC. Amino acid sequence: CSARELSGDYNEQFF.

The chain carries TRBV5-4 and TRBJ2-1, with D tentatively TRBD1 or TRBD2 (5 bases each). Trimming cost V 5 bases and J 7 bases, with 13 bases left between them. The germline V gene has CDR1 SGHNT and CDR2 YYREEE (reference sequence). The CDR3 contains 13 residues. For the CDR3, the DNA is TGTGCCAGCAGTTCCGGGACCCGGAATGAGCAGTTCTTC. Translating it yields CASSSGTRNEQFF.

A word on this clonotype: This could be a read error, since a much larger clone is one nucleotide away. The V gene is TRBV28, the J gene TRBJ2-7; 12 bases agree with TRBD1. The germline V gene has CDR1 MDHEN and CDR2 SYDVKM. The CDR3 runs to 15 residues. In DNA form, the CDR3 reads TGTGCCAGCAGTTTAGAGGGGACAGGGGGCGACGAGAAGTACTTC. Protein product: CASSLEGTGGDEKYF.

Concerning this clonotype: This may be a read error, as it is one base from a much larger clone. This chain uses TRBV20-1 with TRBJ2-1, with 8 nucleotides matching TRBD2. The CDR3 has 15 amino acids. Germline values: CDR1 DFQATT, CDR2 SNEGSKA (reference sequence). The junction had 8 bases not matched to a gene; V was cut back by 5 bases and J by 2 bases. The CDR3 protein is CSASRGGMAYNEQFF. In DNA, the CDR3 is TGCAGTGCTTCTCGGGGGGGCATGGCCTACAATGAGCAGTTCTTC.

The table lists this clonotype with many counts. The rearrangement joins TRBV20-1 to TRBJ2-1, with 10 nucleotides matching TRBD2. Trimming cost V 4 bases and J 6 bases; bases outside gene matches: 12. This CDR3 spans 16 amino acids. Germline V gene sequence: CDR1 DFQATT, CDR2 SNEGSKA (reference sequence). As DNA, the CDR3 is TGCAGTGCTACCAGGACTAGCGGACGTATGGGCAATGAGCAGTTCTTC. Translation gives CSATRTSGRMGNEQFF.

Remarks on this clonotype: A read error may produce the germline difference seen at one junction end. This rearrangement joins TRBV12-3 or TRBV12-4 to TRBJ1-4; the D is unclear. The CDR3 contains 14 residues. The CDR3 is CASTPGLLNEKLFF. The CDR3 DNA follows: TGTGCTAGCACCCCCGGGCTACTAAATGAAAAACTGTTTTTT.

A note on this clonotype: Since the CDR3 does not end with the conserved phenylalanine or tryptophan, this likely comes from a read error. The rearrangement joins TRBV11-1 to TRBJ2-5; D not resolved. Trimming removed 7 bases at V and 7 bases at J, with 19 bases between. From germline, CDR1 is SGHAT and CDR2 FQDESV (reference sequence). The CDR3 is made up of 14 amino acids. CDR3 coding DNA: TGTGCCAGCATCTTTACACCGGGTGGAGTGACCCAGTACTCC. This translates into CASIFTPGGVTQYS.

Points on this clonotype: One end of the junction is discordant with germline, which a read error may explain. The chain has TRBV13 and TRBJ1-6; 7 nucleotides line up with TRBD1. Germline V gene lookup returns CDR1 PRHDT and CDR2 FYEKMQ (reference sequence). The length of the CDR3 is 15 residues. CDR3 nucleotide sequence: TGTGCCAGCAGCTTAGTTGGAGGGGGCAATTCACACCTCCACTTT. Protein product: CASSLVGGGNSHLHF.

V is TRBV5-1 and J is TRBJ1-2; 7 bases are a match to TRBD1. CDR1 is SGHRS and CDR2 is YFSETQ in the germline V gene. J gave up 4 bases and V 4 bases, and 10 bases lay outside the gene matches. The CDR3 loop spans 15 amino acids. CDR3 sequence (DNA): TGCGCCAGCAGCGAGGGACAGACAATCTCCTATGGCTACACCTTC. Residues: CASSEGQTISYGYTF.

The gene calls are TRBV6-5 and TRBJ2-7; TRBD1 might be the D (5 bases). The CDR3 consists of 16 residues. CDR1 and CDR2 (germline): MNHEY, SVGAGI. The V end was cut by 6 bases, the J end by 1 base, with 19 bases between. DNA for the CDR3: TGTGCCAGCAGCCCAGCCGCCTCAGGGTCATCCTACGAGCAGTACTTC. Its translation is CASSPAASGSSYEQYF.

This clonotype was detected a few times. This may arise from a read error, as a much more abundant clone is one base away. Given the absence of the conserved phenylalanine or tryptophan at the CDR3 end, a read error is likely. The chain employs TRBV11-3 and TRBJ2-1; D may be TRBD2 (7 bases). The V end lost 2 bases, the J end lost 6 bases, and 11 bases lay between the germline ends. The CDR3 has 14 amino acids. CDR1 and CDR2 from the germline V gene are SGHNT and YENEEA. The CDR3 sequence is CASSLRGATNEQFL. The CDR3 DNA follows: TGTGCCAGCAGCTTACGGGGGGCGACCAATGAGCAGTTCTTA.

Details on this clonotype: This likely comes from a read error, as the CDR3 has no conserved phenylalanine or tryptophan at its end. The chain combines TRBV4-3 with TRBJ2-7; 9 bases fit TRBD1. V lost 4 bases, J lost 4 bases, and 11 bases stayed unmatched. The CDR3 consists of 16 residues. Germline V gene lookup returns CDR1 LGHNA and CDR2 YSLEER. CDR3 residues: CASSLWGDRAVYEQYL. The CDR3 DNA is TGCGCCAGCAGCCTGTGGGGGGACAGGGCAGTTTACGAGCAGTACCTC.

This rearrangement joins TRBV7-9 to TRBJ1-4; D is ambiguous. With 7 bases removed from V and 8 bases from J, the gap between germline ends came to 11 bases. Germline V gene data show CDR1 as SEHNR and CDR2 as FQNEAQ (reference sequence). CDR3 size: 12 residues. The CDR3 here is CASMREGEKLFF. CDR3 DNA: TGTGCCAGCATGAGGGAGGGCGAAAAACTGTTTTTT.

Points on this clonotype: A much larger clone differs from this one at a single base, so this may be a read error. V usage is TRBV11-2 and J usage is TRBJ2-3; 8 bases align to TRBD2. Looked up from germline, CDR1 is SGHAT and CDR2 is FQNNGV. This CDR3 region has 16 residues. V lost 5 bases, J lost 2 bases, and 9 bases stayed unmatched. The CDR3 sequence is CASSRTSWGYTDTQYF. The CDR3 region has the DNA TGTGCCAGCAGCCGGACTAGCTGGGGGTACACAGATACGCAGTATTTT. Full variable domain (remainder filled in from reference TRBV11-2 and TRBJ2-3): EAGVAQSPRYKIIEKRQSVAFWCNPISGHATLYWYQQILGQGPKLLIQFQNNGVVDDSQLPKDRFSAERLKGVDSTLKIQPAKLEDSAVYLCASSRTSWGYTDTQYFGPGTRLTVL.

Concerning this clonotype: The junction departs from the called germline gene at one end, perhaps through a read error. The chain employs TRBV11-2 and TRBJ2-7; no clear D gene. Germline CDR1 and CDR2: SGHAT and FQNNGV. The CDR3 extends over 17 amino acids. In DNA form, the CDR3 reads TGTGCCAGCACCTTAGATCAATCCAATTCGTACCCCTACGAGCAGTATTTC. It encodes CASTLDQSNSYPYEQYF.

This clonotype showed up just a few times. V is TRBV7-9 and J is TRBJ2-7, with 7 bases fitting TRBD1. The CDR3 length is 14 residues. The germline CDR1 and CDR2 sequences are SEHNR and FQNEAQ (reference sequence). Losses at the gene ends were 3 bases for V and 2 bases for J; bases not matched to a gene: 4. CDR3 coding DNA: TGTGCCAGCAGCTTTGAAGGGGGCCCCTACGAGCAGTACTTC. Translated: CASSFEGGPYEQYF.